Listed below are T cell receptor beta chains from one sample, sequenced in a study of response to subunit inactivated influenza vaccine. MiXCR, run by TCRdb on the RT-PCR reads, gives a single entry per CDR3 protein. The sample lists roughly 160,000 distinct CDR3 sequences; roughly 10% were seen once. Here the sequenced sample was non-naive T cells sorted from PBMCs, taken 45 days after vaccination. The origin of the receptors is a man aged 50-60 years who received an inactivated influenza vaccine. Both conserved end residues are part of each CDR3. D genes are given only for firm matches. The size field is filled for only some rows; it gives once, few, many or a size class.

d_call	v_call	clone_size	j_call	cdr3_nt	cdr3_aa
TRBD1	TRBV28	few	TRBJ1-5	TGTGCCAGCAGCTCCGGGACAGGGTGGCAGCCCCAGCATTTT	CASSSGTGWQPQHF
NA	TRBV10-3	NA	TRBJ2-3	TGTGCCATCAGGACCGGGGCCCGGGATACGCAGTATTTT	CAIRTGARDTQYF
NA	TRBV3-1	few	TRBJ1-6	TGTGCCAGCACCCCCTCGAATAGGTGGTCACCCCTCCACTTT	CASTPSNRWSPLHF
TRBD2	TRBV6-1	many	TRBJ2-1	TGTGCCAGCAGTACCGGGACTAGCGGGAGCAATGAGCAGTTCTTC	CASSTGTSGSNEQFF
NA	TRBV7-8	few	TRBJ2-7	TGTGCCAGCAGCTCCTCAGGGCCCTACGAGCAGTACTTC	CASSSSGPYEQYF
NA	TRBV20-1	NA	TRBJ2-1	TGCAGTGCGTCGTCGGTTTTAATGGAGACCGCCTACAATGAGCAGTTCTTC	CSASSVLMETAYNEQFF
NA	TRBV20-1	NA	TRBJ1-5	TGCAGTGCTAGAGATTCCCATCGGACAGAGCCTTATAGCAATCAGCCCCAGCATTTT	CSARDSHRTEPYSNQPQHF
NA	TRBV5-1	NA	TRBJ1-2	TGCGCCAGCAGCTCGGTAGAGGGTTCGCGGTATGGCTACACCTTC	CASSSVEGSRYGYTF
TRBD1	TRBV24-1	few	TRBJ2-5	TGTGCCACCAGTGATTCCGGGACAGGAGGGGGTCAGACCCAGTACTTC	CATSDSGTGGGQTQYF
NA	TRBV12-3/TRBV12-4	many	TRBJ2-2	TGTGCCAGCAGTTTTTCGGGGGCCGGGGAGCTGTTTTTT	CASSFSGAGELFF
NA	TRBV20-1	NA	TRBJ2-1	TGCAGTGCTAGATCCCACCAATACAATGAGCAGTTCTTC	CSARSHQYNEQFF
TRBD1	TRBV11-2	few	TRBJ2-5	TGTGCCAGCAGCACTGCACAGGGGGCGCGGGAGACCCAGTACTTC	CASSTAQGARETQYF
NA	TRBV2	few	TRBJ1-1	TGTGCCAGCAGTGTTGGAGGGGCTGAAGCTTTCTTT	CASSVGGAEAFF
TRBD2	TRBV20-1	few	TRBJ2-3	TGCAGTGCTAGATTTAGCGGGTCTAGCACAGATACGCAGTATTTT	CSARFSGSSTDTQYF
NA	TRBV4-1	many	TRBJ1-6	TGCGCCAGCAGCCAAGGGACAACACCCCTCCACTTT	CASSQGTTPLHF
TRBD2	TRBV7-8	many	TRBJ2-7	TGTGCCAGCAGCTTAGGTTTCGGGACTAGCGGGTCCTCCTACGAGCAGTACTTC	CASSLGFGTSGSSYEQYF
TRBD1	TRBV6-1	NA	TRBJ1-2	TGTGCCAGCAAATGGACAGGGTCGTCTAACTATGGCTACACCTTC	CASKWTGSSNYGYTF
NA	TRBV5-5	once	TRBJ2-3	TGTGCCAGCAGCCGCATAGCCCTATCCCCAGATACGCAGTATTTT	CASSRIALSPDTQYF
TRBD2	TRBV29-1	many	TRBJ2-3	TGCAGCGTACGCGGGACTAGCACAAGGACAGATACGCAGTATTTT	CSVRGTSTRTDTQYF
NA	TRBV2	few	TRBJ1-5	TGTGCCAGCAGTGCTCAAACAGGTCATCAGCCCCAGCATTTT	CASSAQTGHQPQHF
NA	TRBV20-1	NA	TRBJ2-5	TGCAGTGCTAGAGTAGAGGGGGGGCCGGAAGAGACCCAGTACTTC	CSARVEGGPEETQYF
TRBD1	TRBV29-1	NA	TRBJ2-7	TGCAGCGTTGCGGGACAGGGTACCTACGAGCAGTACTTC	CSVAGQGTYEQYF
TRBD1	TRBV12-3/TRBV12-4	few	TRBJ1-3	TGTGCCAGCAGCCACCCACAGGGGTGGACTGGAAACACCATATATTTT	CASSHPQGWTGNTIYF
NA	TRBV19	NA	TRBJ1-1	TGTGCCAGTAGTATATTGCTGGGGAACACTGAAGCTTTCTTT	CASSILLGNTEAFF
TRBD2	TRBV24-1	NA	TRBJ2-7	TGTGCCACCAGTGACTCCGGGACTAGCGCTAGGTACGAGCAGTACTTC	CATSDSGTSARYEQYF
TRBD2	TRBV10-3	NA	TRBJ2-7	TGTGCCATCAGTGACCGGACTAGCGGGGTGTACGAGCAGTACTTC	CAISDRTSGVYEQYF
NA	TRBV20-1	few	TRBJ2-5	TGCAGTGCTAGAGCCTTAAGGGGGGCCCAAGAGACCCAGTACTTC	CSARALRGAQETQYF
TRBD1	TRBV6-1	few	TRBJ1-3	TGTGCCAGCAGCACCGGGACAGTCCGCTCCCCTGGAAACACCATATATTTT	CASSTGTVRSPGNTIYF
NA	TRBV6-1	NA	TRBJ1-1	TGTGCCAGCAGTGAAGGGGAAAACACTGAAGCTTTCTTT	CASSEGENTEAFF
NA	TRBV10-3	NA	TRBJ1-2	TGTGCCACCGGTCGTTCGGGGGTTGTTGGCTACACCTTC	CATGRSGVVGYTF
NA	TRBV2	few	TRBJ2-4	TGTGCCAGCTGTGCCCTAGCCAAAAACATTCAGTACTTC	CASCALAKNIQYF
TRBD1	TRBV12-3/TRBV12-4	many	TRBJ2-7	TGTGCCAGCAGGAGGGGGGACAGGGGTACCTACGAGCAGTACTTC	CASRRGDRGTYEQYF
TRBD2	TRBV7-8	few	TRBJ2-1	TGTGCCAGCAGCTTAGCGAGGGCTAGCCGGGAGGTCTACAATGAGCAGTTCTTC	CASSLARASREVYNEQFF
NA	TRBV12-3/TRBV12-4	few	TRBJ2-3	TGTGCCAGCAGAACAAGCTCAGGGGTCACAGATACGCAGTATTTT	CASRTSSGVTDTQYF
TRBD1	TRBV20-1	few	TRBJ1-2	TGCAGTGCAGGAAAAGGGGGCGATGGCTACACCTTC	CSAGKGGDGYTF
NA	TRBV28	NA	TRBJ2-5	TGTGCCAGCAGTGCACTGGGGCGGTCCCAAGAGACCCAGTACTTC	CASSALGRSQETQYF
TRBD2	TRBV27	NA	TRBJ2-1	TGTGCCAGCAGTTATACGATGGCGGGGGGGATAAATGAGCAGTTCTTC	CASSYTMAGGINEQFF
NA	TRBV5-1	few	TRBJ1-5	TGCGCCAGCAGCTTGGATATTGGGCAGCCCCAGCATTTT	CASSLDIGQPQHF
NA	TRBV7-2	few	TRBJ2-7	TGTGCCAGCAGCTTAGTGGGGGGAGTGATAAACGAGCAGTACTTC	CASSLVGGVINEQYF
NA	TRBV5-5	many	TRBJ1-2	TGTGCCAGCAGCTTGGAGGGACGCCGCTATGGCTACACCTTC	CASSLEGRRYGYTF
TRBD1	TRBV4-2	many	TRBJ1-1	TGTGCCAGCAGCCAAAACAGGGGAAGGAACACTGAAGCTTTCTTT	CASSQNRGRNTEAFF
NA	TRBV4-2	few	TRBJ2-1	TGTGCCAGCAGCCAAGATGAAGTCACAACCTCCTACAATGAGCAGTTCTTC	CASSQDEVTTSYNEQFF
TRBD2	TRBV6-5	many	TRBJ2-2	TGTGCCAGCAGTCCACCCTATTGGACTAGCGGGAGGGCCAGGAACACCGGGGAGCTGTTTTTT	CASSPPYWTSGRARNTGELFF
NA	TRBV4-3	NA	TRBJ2-2	TGCGCCAGCAGCCAAGCTACTAAAGCCGGGGAGCTGTTTTTT	CASSQATKAGELFF
NA	TRBV3-1	NA	TRBJ1-5	TGTGCCAGCAGCCAAGCACCGGGGGCGGGGAAGCCCCAGCATTTT	CASSQAPGAGKPQHF